One sample yielded the 20 T cell receptor beta chains listed below, sequenced in a study of cytomegalovirus exposure and HLA in healthy donors (dated by TCRdb to about 2017). Preparation of the library involved the immunoSEQ multiplex PCR assay. The multiplex PCR relied on a mix of 60 forward primers for TCR Vbeta segments and 13 reverse primers for TCR Jbeta segments. TCRdb stores this immuneACCESS table with in-frame sequences only. Part of the clones is absent; in the studies checked, under half of the shortfall reflects unresolved V genes, and no reason is known for the rest. Recorded for this sample are over 150,000 clones; roughly 83% of them occurred a single time. The top ten constitute 7.7% of the sample. Material: PBMCs. The receptors were sampled from a man aged 25 to 40 in good health and CMV-seropositive.

The rearrangement joins TRBV6-5 to TRBJ2-5; maybe TRBD2 (6 bases). The end of the DNA is better explained by TRBJ2-7, so the J call may be wrong. The CDR3 runs 15 residues. CDR1 and CDR2 from the germline V gene are MNHEY and SVGAGI. In DNA, the CDR3 is TGTGCCAGCAGTTACTCGCCGGGAGAGGCCTACGAGCAGTACTTC. It codes for CASSYSPGEAYEQYF.

The V call is TRBV2, the J call TRBJ2-7; D remains ambiguous. Between the trimmed V and J ends, which lost 0 bases and 0 bases, there was a span of 9 bases. Germline CDR1 SNHLY, CDR2 FYNNEI. The CDR3 sequence is 15 residues long. The CDR3 loop is CASSEAWANSYEQYF. The CDR3 DNA sequence: TGTGCCAGCAGTGAAGCTTGGGCTAACTCCTACGAGCAGTACTTC.

The chain links TRBV6-7 to TRBJ2-7; a weak D match, TRBD2 (5 bases). TRBV6-7 is recorded as an ORF, its role being uncertain. This CDR3 is built from 15 residues. V dropped 6 bases and J dropped 0 bases, with 15 bases sitting between them. CDR3 loop: CASRDSGTLSYEQYF. DNA of the CDR3: TGTGCCAGCAGGGACTCGGGAACACTCTCCTACGAGCAGTACTTC.

This clone was counted a single time. The chain carries TRBV29-1 and TRBJ2-7, with D possibly matching TRBD2 (6 bases). The ends were cut back, 2 bases at V and 4 bases at J, with 12 bases in the middle. Germline loops: CDR1 SQVTM, CDR2 ANQGSEA. The CDR3 has 13 residues. The CDR3 protein is CSVEKGSGYEQYF. For the CDR3, the DNA is TGCAGCGTTGAAAAGGGAAGCGGGTACGAGCAGTACTTC.

The genes are TRBV5-1 and TRBJ1-2; D perhaps matches TRBD1 (6 bases). The germline V gene encodes CDR1 SGHRS and CDR2 YFSETQ. The CDR3 spans 16 residues. V lost 0 bases, J lost 0 bases, and 12 bases lay in between. This CDR3 reads CASSLGGTHPNYGYTF. The DNA of the CDR3 is TGCGCCAGCAGCTTGGGTGGGACACATCCTAACTATGGCTACACCTTC.

The rearrangement joins TRBV5-1 to TRBJ2-5, with a possible D match to TRBD2 (5 bases). The CDR3 covers 16 residues. CDR1 is SGHRS and CDR2 is YFSETQ in the germline V gene. Trimming cost V 4 bases and J 4 bases, with 20 bases left between them. The CDR3 here is CASSPSGSPRAETQYF. In DNA form, the CDR3 reads TGCGCCAGCAGCCCGAGCGGAAGCCCTAGGGCAGAGACCCAGTACTTC.

The chain has TRBV4-1 and TRBJ2-5, with TRBD1 matching over 7 bases. The tail of the sequence fits TRBJ2-7 better, so the J call may be wrong. The CDR3 length is 15 residues. Germline lookup yields CDR1 MGHRA and CDR2 YSYEKL. CDR3 sequence reads: CASSPLRTDRVEQYF. CDR3 bases: TGCGCCAGCAGCCCCCTGAGGACCGACAGGGTCGAGCAGTACTTC.

This sequence joins TRBV29-1 and TRBJ2-5; 9 bases are a match to TRBD1. The closer fit of TRBJ2-7 to the DNA end suggests the J call may be wrong. The CDR3 runs to 15 residues. Germline CDR1 reads SQVTM; CDR2 reads ANQGSEA. The CDR3 sequence is CSVEDRQGVSYEQYF. In DNA form, the CDR3 reads TGCAGCGTTGAAGATAGACAGGGGGTGTCCTACGAGCAGTACTTC.

This sequence joins TRBV5-1 and TRBJ2-3; possibly TRBD2 for D (6 bases). V lost 3 bases to trimming and J lost 2 bases, with 13 bases between them. Germline V gene sequence: CDR1 SGHRS, CDR2 YFSETQ. The CDR3 contains 15 residues. The CDR3 region is CASSSVGEVTDTQYF. The CDR3 nucleotides are TGCGCCAGCAGCTCCGTGGGGGAGGTCACAGATACGCAGTATTTT.

The chain is built from TRBV29-1 and TRBJ2-1; 7 bases match TRBD2. Unmatched junction bases numbered 14, after V lost 8 bases and J lost 7 bases. Germline V CDR1 and CDR2: SQVTM, ANQGSEA. The CDR3 runs to 14 residues. The CDR3 bases are TGCAGCACGGGGAGGGGCGGGAGTTGGAATGAGCAGTTCTTC. This codes for CSTGRGGSWNEQFF.

This chain links TRBV9 with TRBJ2-1; 7 bases map to TRBD2. V was clipped by 4 bases and J by 8 bases; unmatched bases: 9. Germline CDR1 SGDLS, CDR2 YYNGEE. CDR3 size: 14 residues. Here the CDR3 reads CASSPSGVGDEQFF. The CDR3 DNA reads TGTGCCAGCAGCCCTAGCGGCGTTGGGGATGAGCAGTTCTTC.

The chain recombines TRBV19 with TRBJ1-2, with TRBD1 matching 10 bases. V trimming: 3 bases; J trimming: 7 bases; junction bases outside the gene matches: 5. CDR3 length: 14 amino acids. Germline V gene lookup returns CDR1 LNHDA and CDR2 SQIVND (reference sequence). DNA for the CDR3: TGTGCCAGTAGTATTGGGACAGGGGTCGGTGGCTACACCTTC. Protein: CASSIGTGVGGYTF.

The V call is TRBV7-9, the J call TRBJ2-1; 8 bases map to TRBD1. This CDR3 contains 15 residues. The V gene's germline CDR1 is SEHNR and CDR2 FQNEAQ (reference sequence). V lost 5 bases, J lost 6 bases, and 9 bases stayed unmatched. CDR3 in DNA: TGTGCCAGCAGCCCTGGACAGGGTCCTCTCAATGAGCAGTTCTTC. Protein: CASSPGQGPLNEQFF.

Points on this clone: The same CDR3 is also encoded by other DNA sequences in this sample. The gene calls are TRBV7-2 and TRBJ1-2; 8 bases align to TRBD1. V shed 3 bases and J 3 bases; nucleotides not matched to a gene: 0. Germline V gene data show CDR1 as SGHTA and CDR2 as FQGNSA. The CDR3 sequence is 13 residues long. In DNA, the CDR3 is TGTGCCAGCAGCTTGACAGGGGACTATGGCTACACCTTC. The encoded protein is CASSLTGDYGYTF.

The chain recombines TRBV4-2 with TRBJ1-2, with D possibly matching TRBD1 (5 bases). The CDR3 sequence is 16 residues long. Germline CDR1 and CDR2: LGHNA and YNFKEQ. Trimming cost V 4 bases and J 2 bases, with 17 bases left between them. The CDR3 DNA sequence: TGTGCCAGCAGCCGGGGCGAGTTAATGATCAACTATGGCTACACCTTC. Translated: CASSRGELMINYGYTF.

The V and J genes are TRBV6-4 and TRBJ1-3; the match to TRBD1 covers 7 bases. The CDR3 length is 17 residues. The germline gives CDR1 MRHNA, CDR2 SNTAGT. The J segment lost 4 bases and the V segment lost 5 bases, leaving 14 bases of the junction unmatched. The CDR3 DNA is TGTGCCAGCAGTTCCCCCTCGGGACAGAGGACAGGAAACACCATATATTTT. Translation gives CASSSPSGQRTGNTIYF.

The chain carries TRBV9 and TRBJ1-1; no firm D call. The CDR3 runs to 15 residues. Germline values: CDR1 SGDLS, CDR2 YYNGEE. V lost 0 bases to trimming and J lost 5 bases, with 14 bases between them. The CDR3 DNA reads TGTGCCAGCAGCGTAGCTGACACGGGAGGAACTGAAGCTTTCTTT. Its translation: CASSVADTGGTEAFF.

This clone came up once. The chain links TRBV11-1 to TRBJ2-1, with a possible D match to TRBD2 (5 bases). Germline lookup yields CDR1 SGHAT and CDR2 FQDESV (reference sequence). Trimming pared 4 bases from V and 4 bases from J, leaving 11 bases between. The CDR3 is made up of 14 amino acids. The CDR3 sequence is CASSSRRGYNEQFF. The CDR3 DNA reads as TGTGCCAGCAGCTCCCGTCGAGGGTACAATGAGCAGTTCTTC.

The chain carries TRBV5-6 and TRBJ2-5; tentatively, D is TRBD2 (7 bases). Germline V gene lookup returns CDR1 SGHDT and CDR2 YYEEEE. The V end was cut by 2 bases, the J end by 11 bases, with 16 bases between. The CDR3 runs to 13 residues. This chain's CDR3 is CASSLRGGQEQYF. CDR3 DNA sequence: TGTGCCAGCAGCTTAAGGGGGGGGCAGGAGCAGTACTTC.

This chain joins TRBV5-6 and TRBJ2-5; no clear D. CDR3 size: 11 residues. V was clipped by 2 bases and J by 7 bases, with 6 bases between them. The germline gives CDR1 SGHDT, CDR2 YYEEEE. The CDR3, as DNA: TGTGCCAGCAGCTTCTATGGGACCCAGTACTTC. This gives the protein CASSFYGTQYF.